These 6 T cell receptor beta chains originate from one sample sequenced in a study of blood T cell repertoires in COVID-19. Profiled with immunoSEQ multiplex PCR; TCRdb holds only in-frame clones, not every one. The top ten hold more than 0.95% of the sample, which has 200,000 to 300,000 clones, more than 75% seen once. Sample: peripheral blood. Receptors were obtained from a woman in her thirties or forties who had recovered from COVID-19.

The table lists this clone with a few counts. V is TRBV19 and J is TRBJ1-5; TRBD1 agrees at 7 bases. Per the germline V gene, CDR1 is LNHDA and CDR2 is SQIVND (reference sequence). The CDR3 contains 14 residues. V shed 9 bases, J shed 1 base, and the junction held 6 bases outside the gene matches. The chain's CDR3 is CASQGQRSNQPQHF. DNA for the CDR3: TGTGCCAGCCAGGGACAGAGGAGCAATCAGCCCCAGCATTTT.

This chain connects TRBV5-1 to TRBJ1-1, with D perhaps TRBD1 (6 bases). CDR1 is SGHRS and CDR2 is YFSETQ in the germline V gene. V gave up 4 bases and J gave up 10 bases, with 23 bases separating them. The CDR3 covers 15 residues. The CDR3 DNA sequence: TGCGCCAGCAGCACCCTGGGGGCTCAGGGGCAGGGAGCTTTCTTT. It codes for CASSTLGAQGQGAFF.

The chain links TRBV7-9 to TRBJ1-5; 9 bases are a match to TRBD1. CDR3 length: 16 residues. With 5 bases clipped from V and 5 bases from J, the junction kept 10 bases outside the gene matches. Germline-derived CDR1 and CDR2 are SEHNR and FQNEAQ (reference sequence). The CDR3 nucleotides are TGTGCCAGCAGCCCCGTGGGACAGGGAACAGATCAGCCCCAGCATTTT. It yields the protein CASSPVGQGTDQPQHF.

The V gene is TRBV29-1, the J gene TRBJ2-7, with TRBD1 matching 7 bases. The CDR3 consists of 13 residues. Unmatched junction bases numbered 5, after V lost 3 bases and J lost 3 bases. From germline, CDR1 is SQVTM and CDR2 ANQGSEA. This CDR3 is CSVDRPGGYEQYF. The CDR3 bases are TGCAGCGTTGACCGGCCAGGGGGCTACGAGCAGTACTTC.

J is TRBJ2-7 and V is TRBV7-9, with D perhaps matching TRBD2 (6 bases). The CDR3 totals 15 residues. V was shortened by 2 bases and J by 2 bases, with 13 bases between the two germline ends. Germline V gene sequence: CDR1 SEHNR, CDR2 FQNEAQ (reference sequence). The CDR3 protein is CASSLLGGQTYEQYF. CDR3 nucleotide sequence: TGTGCCAGCAGCTTATTGGGAGGCCAGACCTACGAGCAGTACTTC. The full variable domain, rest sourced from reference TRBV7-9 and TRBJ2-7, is DTGVSQNPRHKITKRGQNVTFRCDPISEHNRLYWYRQTLGQGPEFLTYFQNEAQLEKSRLLSDRFSAERPKGSFSTLEIQRTEQGDSAMYLCASSLLGGQTYEQYFGPGTRLTVT.

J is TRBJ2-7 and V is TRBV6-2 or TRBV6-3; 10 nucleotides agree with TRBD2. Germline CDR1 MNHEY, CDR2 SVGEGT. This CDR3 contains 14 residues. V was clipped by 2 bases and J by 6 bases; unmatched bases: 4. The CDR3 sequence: CASSYLSGRSEQYF. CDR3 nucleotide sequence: TGTGCCAGCAGTTACCTTAGCGGGAGGAGCGAGCAGTACTTC.